The 28 T cell receptor beta chains presented below share a single source sample, sequenced in a study of glioma-infiltrating T cells. The iRepertoire nested amplicon-rescue multiplex PCR amplified TCR alpha and beta CDR3s from RNA. Each CDR3 protein gets one entry after TCRdb re-called the multiplex PCR reads with MiXCR. The sample lists a few hundred thousand distinct CDR3 sequences; about 40% were seen once. Sequencing was done on a sample of glioma tissue, nonneoplastic brain tissue, or PBMCs (not recorded which). The receptor source for this set is a human donor with low-grade glioma or glioblastoma, undergoing nonglioma brain surgery, or in good health (not recorded which).

In this sample, this clonotype turned up many times. This chain links TRBV28 with TRBJ2-7; 12 bases match TRBD2. The ends lost 5 bases at V and 2 bases at J; junction bases unmatched: 7. The V gene's germline CDR1 is MDHEN and CDR2 SYDVKM. This CDR3 has 16 residues. CDR3 DNA: TGTGCCAGCAGTCCATGGCTAGCGGGAGGGCCCTACGAGCAGTACTTC. This translates into CASSPWLAGGPYEQYF.

The J gene is TRBJ2-1, the V gene TRBV19; the match to TRBD2 covers 7 bases. Looked up from germline, CDR1 is LNHDA and CDR2 is SQIVND (reference sequence). The CDR3 consists of 17 residues. The junction had 14 bases not matched to a gene; V was cut back by 7 bases and J by 2 bases. The CDR3 sequence: CASKGAGLRSTYNEQFF. In DNA, the CDR3 is TGTGCCAGTAAGGGAGCGGGACTCCGTAGCACCTACAATGAGCAGTTCTTC.

V usage is TRBV20-1 and J usage is TRBJ1-3, with D unclear. Germline V CDR1 and CDR2: DFQATT, SNEGSKA (reference sequence). CDR3 size: 15 residues. The V and J ends lost 2 bases and 0 bases respectively, with 11 bases between them. The CDR3 reads CSARNGGSSGNTIYF. The CDR3 DNA is TGCAGTGCTAGAAATGGCGGAAGCTCTGGAAACACCATATATTTT.

The chain uses TRBV5-1 and TRBJ2-7; possible D gene TRBD1, 6 bases. The J call may be in error: the DNA end matches TRBJ2-1 better. Germline V CDR1 and CDR2: SGHRS, YFSETQ. The CDR3 consists of 17 residues. The CDR3 region is CASSLARTANDHNEQFF. In DNA form, the CDR3 reads TGCGCCAGCAGCTTGGCTAGGACAGCCAACGACCACAATGAGCAGTTCTTC.

V and J are TRBV4-2 and TRBJ2-7; 10 bases line up with TRBD1. Looked up from germline, CDR1 is LGHNA and CDR2 is YNFKEQ. V lost 4 bases, J lost 5 bases, and 11 bases stayed unmatched. The CDR3 is 16 amino acids. CDR3 bases: TGTGCCAGCAGCCGAGATACCAGGACAGGGGGGAACGAGCAGTACTTC. Translating gives CASSRDTRTGGNEQYF.

The gene calls are TRBV25-1 and TRBJ2-7; the D is unclear. The CDR3 has 13 amino acids. CDR1 and CDR2 (germline): MGHDK, SYGVNS. Trimming removed 5 bases from V and 2 bases from J, with 10 bases in between. In DNA, the CDR3 is TGTGCCAGCAGTTTGGGTTCAACCTACGAGCAGTACTTC. Translating it yields CASSLGSTYEQYF.

This clonotype was seen a single time. With a much larger clone just one base away, this may be a read error. Lacking the conserved final phenylalanine or tryptophan, this CDR3 likely reflects a read error. V and J are TRBV6-5 and TRBJ2-7; a weak D match, TRBD2 (5 bases). Trimming took 6 bases from V and 6 from J, leaving 15 bases between them. The CDR3 spans 13 residues. The germline gives CDR1 MNHEY, CDR2 SVGAGI. CDR3: CASSAREEGEQYS. The CDR3, as DNA: TGTGCCAGCAGCGCCCGGGAAGAGGGCGAGCAGTACTCC.

The chain combines TRBV4-1 with TRBJ2-6; no reliable D call. V lost 1 base and J lost 0, with 10 bases in between. Germline values: CDR1 MGHRA, CDR2 YSYEKL. The CDR3 is made up of 17 amino acids. The CDR3 region is CASSQGEVLSGANVLTF. The CDR3 DNA is TGCGCCAGCAGCCAAGGGGAAGTTCTCTCTGGGGCCAACGTCCTGACTTTC.

The chain carries TRBV12-5 and TRBJ2-2, with unresolved D. V was shortened by 1 base and J by 5 bases, with 2 bases between the two germline ends. Germline loops: CDR1 LGHNT, CDR2 FRNRAP. This CDR3 region has 12 residues. The CDR3 nucleotides read TGTGCTAGTGGTTTGGGTACCGGGGAGCTGTTTTTT. It translates to CASGLGTGELFF.

Remarks on this clonotype: One junction end does not reproduce the germline sequence, and a read error may be involved. The gene calls are TRBV27 and TRBJ1-2; TRBD1 agrees at 10 bases. The CDR3 spans 16 residues. CDR1 and CDR2 (germline): MNHEY, SMNVEV (reference sequence). CDR3 nucleotides: TGTGCCAGCAGTATTGGGACAGGGGCCGGGAACTATAGCTACACCTTC. Its protein is CASSIGTGAGNYSYTF.

This clonotype has more than one count but fewer than ten. The J gene is TRBJ2-7, the V gene TRBV28; weak D call: TRBD2 (5 bases). The germline V gene has CDR1 MDHEN and CDR2 SYDVKM. The CDR3 loop spans 15 amino acids. Trimming stripped 7 bases from V and 0 bases from J, with 16 bases between. The DNA of the CDR3 is TGTGCCAGCATCCCCGAAGAGGGCCTCTCCTACGAGCAGTACTTC. Protein sequence: CASIPEEGLSYEQYF.

As to this clonotype: The conserved phenylalanine or tryptophan normally closing the CDR3 is absent here, so this likely arose from a read error. The chain recombines TRBV7-9 with TRBJ2-1, with D possibly being TRBD1 (5 bases). The J call may be mistaken, given a closer DNA end match to TRBJ1-2. Per germline, CDR1 SEHNR and CDR2 FQNEAQ (reference sequence). The CDR3 has 14 amino acids. This CDR3 is CASSLAGGSYGYTL. The CDR3, as DNA: TGTGCCAGCAGTCTGGCGGGGGGGAGCTATGGCTACACCTTG.

V and J are TRBV5-1 and TRBJ1-4, with 7 positions matching TRBD1. The CDR3 extends over 20 amino acids. Germline CDR1 SGHRS, CDR2 YFSETQ. V was clipped by 0 bases and J by 8 bases; unmatched bases: 22. The CDR3 loop is CASSLAPRRDSDQRSEKLFF. The CDR3 DNA reads TGCGCCAGCAGCTTGGCCCCCCGCCGGGACAGCGACCAACGTAGCGAAAAACTGTTTTTT.

Worth noting for this clonotype: The CDR3 ends on some other residue instead of the conserved phenylalanine or tryptophan, so this is likely a read error. The DNA is left out, because the CDR3 cannot be placed on it with certainty; the CDR3 is given as TCRdb lists it. The CDR3 sequence is CASNYAAGAAYGEQSL. The chain uses TRBV6-5 and TRBJ2-1. Germline CDR1 MNHEY, CDR2 SVGAGI. Inclusive of both ends, the CDR3 amounts to 16 amino acids.

This clonotype appeared a single time. The conserved phenylalanine or tryptophan normally closing the CDR3 is absent here, so this likely arose from a read error. The chain is built from TRBV14 and TRBJ2-7; 8 bases are a match to TRBD1. V lost 3 bases, J lost 1 base, and 11 bases stayed unmatched. The CDR3 totals 17 residues. In germline, CDR1 is SGHDN, CDR2 FVKESK. CDR3 DNA sequence: TGTGCCAGCAGCCATCTTTCCCGGGACAGGAATTCCTACGAGCAGTACTTA. Translation gives CASSHLSRDRNSYEQYL.

This clonotype has more than one count but fewer than ten. The chain couples TRBV4-2 to TRBJ2-3, with TRBD2 identical over 8 bases. The V and J ends lost 0 bases and 0 bases, in that order; junction bases with no gene match: 2. The CDR3 loop spans 16 amino acids. The germline gives CDR1 LGHNA, CDR2 YNFKEQ. The CDR3 is CASSQDSSGSTDTQYF. The CDR3 DNA follows: TGTGCCAGCAGCCAAGATTCTAGCGGGAGCACAGATACGCAGTATTTT.

This clonotype showed up many times. The chain combines TRBV6-2 or TRBV6-3 with TRBJ2-5, with 10 bases matching TRBD2. This CDR3 region has 16 residues. The V gene end was trimmed by 4 bases and the J gene end by 3 bases; junction bases not matched to a gene: 8. CDR1 is MNHEY and CDR2 is SVGEGT in the germline V gene. CDR3 loop: CASSSRPLAGEETQYF. The CDR3 bases are TGTGCCAGCAGTTCCCGACCCCTAGCGGGAGAAGAGACCCAGTACTTC.

As regards this clonotype: This clone may be a read error of a much larger clone one base away. The chain joins TRBV7-2 to TRBJ2-3; no reliable D call. This CDR3 is built from 14 residues. V lost 6 bases and J 2 bases, leaving 12 bases between the germline ends. CDR1 is SGHTA, CDR2 FQGNSA, per germline. The CDR3 nucleotides are TGTGCCAGCAGACCTCTCCGCGTCACAGATACGCAGTATTTT. Amino acids: CASRPLRVTDTQYF.

This clonotype was found many times. The genes are TRBV20-1 and TRBJ2-7; D is uncertain. The CDR3 sequence is 11 residues long. Germline CDR1 reads DFQATT; CDR2 reads SNEGSKA (reference sequence). The V gene lost 0 bases and the J gene lost 5 bases, with 5 bases spanning the gap. In DNA, the CDR3 is TGCAGTGCTAGAGATTTGGACGAGCAGTACTTC. Protein sequence: CSARDLDEQYF.

DNA for the CDR3: TGTGCCAGCAGCGCGCCGGGACAGCCCTACGAGCAGTACTTC. Its protein product is CASSAPGQPYEQYF. The rearrangement links TRBV28 to TRBJ2-7, with 7 bases aligning to TRBD1. Germline CDR1 is MDHEN and CDR2 is SYDVKM. This CDR3 spans 14 amino acids. Trimming at V came to 6 bases and at J to 2 bases, leaving 7 bases not matched to a gene.

This clonotype occurred a few times. V is TRBV7-2 and J is TRBJ2-1; 7 bases fit TRBD2. In germline, CDR1 is SGHTA, CDR2 FQGNSA. The CDR3 contains 16 residues. Unmatched junction bases numbered 8, after V lost 5 bases and J lost 1 base. CDR3 nucleotide sequence: TGTGCCAGCAGCCTTAGCGGGCCCAGATCCTACAATGAGCAGTTCTTC. Its protein product is CASSLSGPRSYNEQFF.

With regard to this clonotype: A read error may be the cause here, since a much bigger clone is one base away. The V and J genes are TRBV6-2 or TRBV6-3 and TRBJ2-7; D not certain. CDR1 is MNHEY and CDR2 is SVGEGT in the germline V gene. The CDR3 runs 14 residues. CDR3 region: CASSHSDPPYEQYF. Written as DNA, the CDR3 is TGTGCCAGCAGTCACTCCGATCCCCCCTACGAGCAGTACTTC.

The rearrangement links TRBV19 to TRBJ1-5; 7 bases map to TRBD1. V gave up 5 bases and J gave up 0 bases; unmatched junction bases: 4. The CDR3 is 15 residues long. Germline CDR1 LNHDA, CDR2 SQIVND (reference sequence). Written as DNA, the CDR3 is TGTGCCAGTAGTCCCACAGGGGCTAGCAATCAGCCCCAGCATTTT. Amino acid sequence: CASSPTGASNQPQHF. Supplemented by reference TRBV19 and TRBJ1-5, the full variable domain reads DGGITQSPKYLFRKEGQNVTLSCEQNLNHDAMYWYRQDPGQGLRLIYYSQIVNDFQKGDIAEGYSVSREKKESFPLTVTSAQKNPTAFYLCASSPTGASNQPQHFGDGTRLSIL.

Note on this clonotype: One base away lies a much larger clone, so this may be a sequencing read error. This chain connects TRBV6-2 or TRBV6-3 to TRBJ1-2; 7 bases line up with TRBD1. The trim removed 7 bases at V and 10 bases at J, leaving 12 bases unmatched. The CDR3 length is 13 residues. Germline V CDR1 and CDR2: MNHEY, SVGEGT. For the CDR3, the DNA is TGTGCCAGCATCCGAATAGAACAGGGGTACTACACCTTC. It codes for CASIRIEQGYYTF.

The genes are TRBV20-1 and TRBJ1-3, with D hard to call. V was shortened by 6 bases and J by 0 bases, with 12 bases between the two germline ends. This CDR3 has 14 amino acids. From germline, CDR1 is DFQATT and CDR2 SNEGSKA (reference sequence). The CDR3 nucleotides read TGCAGTGCGGTTGACGCCAGCTCTGGAAACACCATATATTTT. It yields the protein CSAVDASSGNTIYF.

The chain recombines TRBV11-2 with TRBJ2-2, with D hard to call. CDR1 and CDR2 from the germline V gene are SGHAT and FQNNGV. CDR3 size: 16 residues. Deletions cut 5 bases from V and 1 base from J, with 14 bases between. CDR3 nucleotide sequence: TGTGCCAGCAGCCGAGGCGAGGCGGTGAACACCGGGGAGCTGTTTTTT. Protein sequence: CASSRGEAVNTGELFF.

There are a few counts of this clonotype. The V gene is TRBV20-1, the J gene TRBJ1-2; 8 positions match TRBD1. Germline-derived CDR1 and CDR2 are DFQATT and SNEGSKA (reference sequence). This CDR3 is built from 13 residues. The J segment lost 4 bases and the V segment lost 5 bases, leaving 6 bases of the junction unmatched. The CDR3 region has the DNA TGCAGTGCTCTGACAGGGGACAGCTATGGCTACACCTTC. As protein: CSALTGDSYGYTF.

The chain couples TRBV6-4 to TRBJ2-1; D is unclear. This CDR3 contains 13 residues. V was trimmed by 3 bases and J by 5 bases, leaving 8 bases between them. Per the germline V gene, CDR1 is MRHNA and CDR2 is SNTAGT. CDR3 DNA sequence: TGTGCCAGCAGTGAAACAGCGAACAATGAGCAGTTCTTC. This gives the protein CASSETANNEQFF.